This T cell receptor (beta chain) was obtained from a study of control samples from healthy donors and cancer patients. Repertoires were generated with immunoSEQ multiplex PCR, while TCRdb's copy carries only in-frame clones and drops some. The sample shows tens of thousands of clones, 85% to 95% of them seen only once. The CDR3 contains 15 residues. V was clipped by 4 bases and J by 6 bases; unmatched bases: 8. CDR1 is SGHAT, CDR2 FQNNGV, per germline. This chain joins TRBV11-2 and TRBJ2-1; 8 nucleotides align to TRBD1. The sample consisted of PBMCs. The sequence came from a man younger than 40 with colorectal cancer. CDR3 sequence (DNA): TGTGCCAGCAGCTCACGGACAGGGAGCGGCAATGAGCAGTTCTTC. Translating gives CASSSRTGSGNEQFF. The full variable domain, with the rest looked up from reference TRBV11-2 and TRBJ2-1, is EAGVAQSPRYKIIEKRQSVAFWCNPISGHATLYWYQQILGQGPKLLIQFQNNGVVDDSQLPKDRFSAERLKGVDSTLKIQPAKLEDSAVYLCASSSRTGSGNEQFFGPGTRLTVL.